This is a list of T cell receptor beta chains from one sample in a study of blood T cell repertoires in COVID-19. Here immunoSEQ multiplex PCR was the method, and the copy in TCRdb shows in-frame clones only, minus some. The data hold roughly 390,000 clones, with more than 75% observed a single time. Sequencing was performed on peripheral blood. Receptors were obtained from a woman aged 25-40 years with COVID-19, enrolled during active disease. Both conserved end residues are part of each CDR3. Fields, in order: CDR3 protein, CDR3 DNA, V gene, J gene, D gene, clone size. The D gene is left open where the match is weak. Clone size appears in some rows only: once, few, many, or a class for an expanded clone.

CASSVTSGRPTGELFF	TGTGCCAGCAGCGTAACTAGCGGGAGGCCAACGGGGGAGCTGTTTTTT	TRBV5-8	TRBJ2-2	TRBD2	.
CASSTGWTQYF	TGTGCCAGCAGTACAGGGTGGACCCAGTACTTC	TRBV6-5	TRBJ2-5	.	once
CASSPGDSDTQYF	TGTGCCAGCAGCCCGGGGGACTCAGATACGCAGTATTTT	TRBV5-5	TRBJ2-3	.	.
CSARARHEQYF	TGCAGTGCTAGAGCTAGACACGAGCAGTACTTC	TRBV20-1	TRBJ2-7	.	.
CASSLQGARYEQYF	TGTGCCAGCAGTCTTCAGGGGGCCCGATACGAGCAGTACTTC	TRBV6-6	TRBJ2-7	TRBD1	.
CASSSLAGRAYEQYF	TGTGCCAGCAGTTCCCTCGCGGGTAGGGCGTACGAGCAGTACTTC	TRBV27	TRBJ2-7	.	.
CASSLNTAFSSYEQYF	TGTGCCAGCAGCCTAAACACAGCTTTTTCTTCCTACGAGCAGTACTTC	TRBV7-2	TRBJ2-7	.	.
CASSVARGLAGDTQYF	TGTGCCAGCAGCGTAGCGAGGGGACTAGCGGGGGATACGCAGTATTTT	TRBV9	TRBJ2-3	TRBD2	.
CASSPRSDEQFF	TGTGCCAGCAGCCCCCGTTCGGATGAGCAGTTCTTC	TRBV7-2	TRBJ2-1	.	.
CASSIRAEWQPQHF	TGTGCCAGTAGTATTCGAGCGGAATGGCAGCCCCAGCATTTT	TRBV19	TRBJ1-5	.	.
CASSYRGTGDAQYF	TGTGCCAGCAGTTACCGGGGGACAGGGGACGCGCAGTATTTT	TRBV6-5	TRBJ2-3	TRBD1	.
CASRPNRGIPYEQYF	TGTGCCAGCAGGCCTAACAGGGGAATCCCCTACGAGCAGTACTTC	TRBV6-5	TRBJ2-7	TRBD1	.
CASSEHSAGTGTDTQYF	TGTGCCAGCAGCGAGCATTCAGCGGGAACGGGCACAGATACGCAGTATTTT	TRBV9	TRBJ2-3	TRBD2	.
CASKYRTGADTQYF	TGTGCCAGCAAATATAGGACTGGAGCAGATACGCAGTATTTT	TRBV19	TRBJ2-3	.	.
CASSPGWLGEKLFF	TGTGCCAGCAGCCCCGGGTGGTTAGGTGAAAAACTGTTTTTT	TRBV7-9	TRBJ1-4	.	.
CATSDTGTEAFF	TGTGCCACCAGTGATACGGGCACTGAAGCTTTCTTT	TRBV24-1	TRBJ1-1	.	.
CASSAGRTGPETQYF	TGTGCCAGCAGCGCGGGCCGGACAGGGCCAGAGACCCAGTACTTC	TRBV5-4	TRBJ2-5	TRBD1	.
CASSFRTGGEKLFF	TGTGCCAGCAGCTTTAGGACAGGGGGTGAAAAACTGTTTTTT	TRBV7-8	TRBJ1-4	TRBD1	.
CASSFSGLGKTGELFF	TGTGCCAGCAGTTTTTCGGGACTAGGGAAGACCGGGGAGCTGTTTTTT	TRBV6-5	TRBJ2-2	TRBD2	.
CASSLTGLGLDEQYF	TGTGCCAGCAGCCTAACGGGACTAGGCCTGGACGAGCAGTACTTC	TRBV7-6	TRBJ2-7	TRBD2	.
CSAETQQGGYGYTF	TGCAGCGCTGAAACCCAACAGGGTGGCTATGGCTACACCTTC	TRBV29-1	TRBJ1-2	.	.
CASSQRGREGPVQYF	TGTGCCAGCAGCCAGCGGGGGCGGGAGGGCCCTGTGCAGTACTTC	TRBV3-1/TRBV3-2	TRBJ2-7	TRBD2	once
CASSLRGGAIYEQYF	TGTGCCAGCAGCTTACGGGGAGGGGCTATCTACGAGCAGTACTTC	TRBV11-3	TRBJ2-7	TRBD2	.
CATSDPDRGYGYTF	TGTGCCACCAGTGATCCGGACAGGGGCTATGGCTACACCTTC	TRBV24-1	TRBJ1-2	TRBD1	.
CASSFGQGVTEAFF	TGTGCCAGCAGCTTCGGACAGGGGGTCACTGAAGCTTTCTTT	TRBV7-9	TRBJ1-1	TRBD1	.
CASRLTGSTDTQYF	TGTGCCAGCAGACTCACGGGTTCCACAGATACGCAGTATTTT	TRBV2	TRBJ2-3	.	.
CASSRRGGEPYEQYF	TGTGCCAGCAGCCGGCGGGGGGGGGAGCCCTACGAGCAGTACTTC	TRBV7-2	TRBJ2-7	TRBD2	.
CASSGDPGHMNTEAFF	TGTGCCAGCAGTGGGGACCCGGGACACATGAACACTGAAGCTTTCTTT	TRBV6-1	TRBJ1-1	.	few
CASSQGGGRVSGYTF	TGTGCCAGCAGCCAAGGGGGGGGGCGCGTGAGTGGCTACACCTTC	TRBV14	TRBJ1-2	.	.
CASSYRGGRGGYTF	TGTGCCAGCAGTTACAGGGGCGGACGCGGTGGCTACACCTTC	TRBV6-5	TRBJ1-2	.	.
CASSQDRGSNTQYF	TGTGCCAGCAGTCAGGACAGGGGATCAAATACGCAGTATTTT	TRBV27	TRBJ2-3	TRBD1	.
CASSYSQGYNSPLHF	TGTGCCAGCAGTTACTCGCAGGGCTATAATTCACCCCTCCACTTT	TRBV6-5	TRBJ1-6	.	.
CASSPARERGETQYF	TGTGCTAGCAGCCCAGCGCGGGAGAGGGGAGAGACCCAGTACTTC	TRBV7-7	TRBJ2-5	TRBD2	.
CASSQASNWATEQYF	TGCGCCAGCAGCCAAGCATCTAACTGGGCCACCGAGCAGTACTTC	TRBV4-3	TRBJ2-7	.	.
CASSYSGTGRGGELFF	TGTGCCAGCAGTTACTCCGGGACAGGGAGAGGCGGGGAGCTGTTTTTT	TRBV6-5	TRBJ2-2	TRBD1	.
CASSTPWGGNYEQYF	TGCGCCAGCAGCACCCCGTGGGGGGGCAACTACGAGCAGTACTTC	TRBV4-1	TRBJ2-7	.	.
CASSLGGTGGDEQYF	TGTGCCAGCAGCTTAGGAGGGACAGGGGGCGACGAGCAGTACTTC	TRBV11-3	TRBJ2-7	TRBD1	.
CASSYLGQGSNQPQHF	TGTGCCAGCAGTTACTTGGGACAGGGAAGCAATCAGCCCCAGCATTTT	TRBV6-6	TRBJ1-5	TRBD1	once
CAGRSGTHNSPLHF	TGTGCCGGGCGGAGCGGAACCCATAATTCACCCCTCCACTTT	TRBV6-9	TRBJ1-6	.	.
CASSPGLPSLNQPQHF	TGTGCCAGCAGTCCCGGACTGCCATCTTTGAATCAGCCCCAGCATTTT	TRBV3-1/TRBV3-2	TRBJ1-5	.	.
CAWSVLKGGGNTIYF	TGTGCCTGGAGTGTACTAAAGGGAGGTGGAAACACCATATATTTT	TRBV30	TRBJ1-3	.	once